The clone carrying this T cell receptor (beta chain) came up many times. Antigen: not known. This CDR3 region has 13 residues. Between the trimmed V and J ends, which lost 1 base and 2 bases, there was a span of 6 bases. Per germline, CDR1 LGHDT and CDR2 YNNKEL (reference sequence). This sample is part of a study of response to subunit inactivated influenza vaccine. General study findings and limits: There was a suggestion from the authors that each seasonal influenza vaccination recruits few new T cells.

TCRdb reprocessed the RT-PCR reads via MiXCR and lists one record per CDR3 protein. The repertoire holds about 240,000 distinct CDR3 sequences, 10% to 15% seen once, with approximately 7.8% in the top ten. The sequences come from non-naive T cells sorted from PBMCs, collected less than 15 days before vaccination. The J gene is TRBJ2-7, the V gene TRBV3-1; D is ambiguous. The clonotype comes from a man aged 50-59 years who received an inactivated influenza vaccine. The CDR3 sequence is CASSQVGPYEQYF. The CDR3 nucleotides are TGTGCCAGCAGCCAAGTTGGACCCTACGAGCAGTACTTC.